Reported below is one T cell receptor beta chain. Isolated per sample were at least 7 million PBMCs. Primed by a sample-barcoded 5' primer and a J-beta primer mix, a second PCR proceeded for about 7 to 11 cycles. TCRdb ran MiXCR on the 5' RACE reads and lists one entry per CDR3 protein. Of hundreds of thousands of distinct CDR3 sequences detected, under 55% appear once; the ten largest clones hold 20% to 25%. The CDR3 is 15 residues long. Germline lookup yields CDR1 DFQATT and CDR2 SNEGSKA (reference sequence). V was pared by 1 base and J by 7 bases, with 3 bases of the junction left unmatched. These data come from a study of blood T cells in healthy people across ages.

The chain is built from TRBV20-1 and TRBJ2-3; TRBD2 matches at 15 bases. The sequence was obtained from a man at least 80 years old in good health. Sequenced material: blood. The CDR3 DNA follows: TGCAGTGCTAGAGGGACTAGCGGGAGGGGGAATACGCAGTATTTT. Residues: CSARGTSGRGNTQYF.